What follows is one TCR beta chain and its context. The data derive from a study of blood T cell repertoires in COVID-19. This table comes from immunoSEQ multiplex PCR, and its TCRdb copy is limited to in-frame clones, with some not included. Counted here are some 330,000 clones, nearly 90% occurring once; the ten biggest clones make up 1.8%. CDR3 size: 15 residues. The germline V gene encodes CDR1 MNHEY and CDR2 SVGAGI. V dropped 5 bases and J dropped 0 bases, with 11 bases sitting between them. The sequenced sample consisted of peripheral blood. This chain links TRBV6-5 with TRBJ1-5; maybe TRBD1 (6 bases). The receptor comes from a woman younger than 45 with COVID-19, enrolled during active disease. The CDR3 region is CASSPQGHSNQPQHF. The CDR3 DNA sequence: TGTGCCAGCAGTCCACAGGGCCATAGCAATCAGCCCCAGCATTTT.